What follows describes a single T cell receptor beta chain. The germline V gene encodes CDR1 SGHNT and CDR2 YYREEE (reference sequence). Between the trimmed V and J ends, which lost 4 bases and 3 bases, there was a span of 22 bases. The CDR3 length is 17 residues. The sample originates from a study of blood T cell repertoires in COVID-19. Study at large: From T cells, B-cell-depleted T cells, or PBMCs came the material, which was cDNA or gDNA.

Clones were sequenced by immunoSEQ multiplex PCR, and TCRdb holds only the in-frame ones, with some missing. Counted here are roughly 320,000 clones, roughly 89% occurring once; the ten biggest clones make up less than 2%. Sequenced input: peripheral blood. V gene TRBV5-4 combines with J gene TRBJ1-1, with D perhaps TRBD1 (5 bases). The sequence was collected from a woman aged 25 to 45 with COVID-19, enrolled during active disease. The CDR3 loop reads CASSPGGERGMDTEAFF. The DNA for the CDR3 is TGTGCCAGCAGCCCCGGGGGGGAACGGGGGATGGACACTGAAGCTTTCTTT.